This record concerns one TCR delta chain sequence. Antigen specificity is unknown. These data belong to a study of Vδ1+ human thymocytes. V gave up 5 bases and J gave up 0 bases; unmatched junction bases: 8. Germline V gives CDR1 TSWWSYY, CDR2 QGS. The CDR3 loop spans 16 amino acids. The template was reverse-transcribed extracted RNA. The CDR3 regions were amplified by multiplex PCR from V-gene primers to a constant-region primer. TCRdb re-called clones from the multiplex PCR reads using CATT. The data show about 27,000 delta-chain clones, 25% to 35% seen once. Findings of the study overall: Thymic TRG and TRD repertoires appeared highly polyclonal. Thymic delta-chain repertoires held 15% to 20% Vdelta2 sequences and few Vdelta3, despite high sort purity. Bulk repertoire data may be misinterpreted because of unexpected Vdelta2 sequences.

Thymocytes were sorted as CD3+ TCRVdelta1+ TCRVdelta2- after alphabeta T cell depletion. The sequenced material came from Vdelta1+ gamma-delta thymocytes from the thymus. Subset meaning: FACS-sorted CD3+ TCRalphabeta- TCRVdelta1+ TCRVdelta2- thymocytes. The chain uses TRDV1 and TRDJ1, with 8 bases identical to TRDD3. The receptor's source is a boy less than two years old who had congenital heart surgery. CDR3 DNA: TGTGCTCTTGGGAAGCTCAAACTGGGGGACACCGATAAACTCATCTTT. Amino acid sequence: CALGKLKLGDTDKLIF.